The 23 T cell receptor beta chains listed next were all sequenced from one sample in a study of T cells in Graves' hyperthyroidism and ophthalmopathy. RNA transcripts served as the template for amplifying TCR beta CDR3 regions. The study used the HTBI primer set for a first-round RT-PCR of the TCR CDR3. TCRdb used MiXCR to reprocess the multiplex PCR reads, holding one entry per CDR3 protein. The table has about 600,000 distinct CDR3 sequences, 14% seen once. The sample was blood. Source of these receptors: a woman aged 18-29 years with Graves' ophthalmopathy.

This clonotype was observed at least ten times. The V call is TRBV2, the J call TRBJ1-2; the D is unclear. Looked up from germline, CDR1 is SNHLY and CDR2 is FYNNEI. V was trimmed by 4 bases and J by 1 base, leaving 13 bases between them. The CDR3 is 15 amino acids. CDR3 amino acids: CASSVFRTDNYGYTF. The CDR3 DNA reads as TGTGCCAGCAGTGTCTTCCGTACGGATAACTATGGCTACACCTTC.

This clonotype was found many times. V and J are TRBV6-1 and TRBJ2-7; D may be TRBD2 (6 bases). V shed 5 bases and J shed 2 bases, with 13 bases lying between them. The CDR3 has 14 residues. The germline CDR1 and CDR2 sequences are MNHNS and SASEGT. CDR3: CASSYGGSAYEQYF. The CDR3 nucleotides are TGTGCCAGCAGTTATGGGGGGAGTGCCTACGAGCAGTACTTC.

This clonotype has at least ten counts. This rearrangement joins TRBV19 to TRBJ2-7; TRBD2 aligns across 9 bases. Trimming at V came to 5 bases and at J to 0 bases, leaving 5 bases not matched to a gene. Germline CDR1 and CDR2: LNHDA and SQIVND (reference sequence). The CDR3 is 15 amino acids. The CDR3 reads CASSPTSGGSYEQYF. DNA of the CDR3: TGTGCCAGTAGTCCGACTAGCGGAGGCTCCTACGAGCAGTACTTC.

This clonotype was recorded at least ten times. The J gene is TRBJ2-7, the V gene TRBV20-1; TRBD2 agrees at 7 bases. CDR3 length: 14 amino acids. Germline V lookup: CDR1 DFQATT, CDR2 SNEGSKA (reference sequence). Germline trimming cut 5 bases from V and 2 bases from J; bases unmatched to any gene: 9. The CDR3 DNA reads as TGCAGTGCTTTGACTAGCCGTGATACCTACGAGCAGTACTTC. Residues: CSALTSRDTYEQYF.

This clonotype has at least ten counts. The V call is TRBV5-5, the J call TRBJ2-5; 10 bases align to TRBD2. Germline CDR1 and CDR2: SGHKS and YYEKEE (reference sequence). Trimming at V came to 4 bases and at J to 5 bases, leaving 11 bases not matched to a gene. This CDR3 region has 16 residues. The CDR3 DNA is TGTGCCAGCAGCCTAAGAGGACTAGCGGAACGGGAGACCCAGTACTTC. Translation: CASSLRGLAERETQYF.

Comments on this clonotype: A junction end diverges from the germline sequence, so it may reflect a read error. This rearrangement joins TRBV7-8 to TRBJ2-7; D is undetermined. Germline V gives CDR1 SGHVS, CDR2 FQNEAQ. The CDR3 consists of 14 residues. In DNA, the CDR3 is TGTGCCAGCAGCTTAATCGGAACAATGTACGAGCGGTACTTC. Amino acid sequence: CASSLIGTMYERYF.

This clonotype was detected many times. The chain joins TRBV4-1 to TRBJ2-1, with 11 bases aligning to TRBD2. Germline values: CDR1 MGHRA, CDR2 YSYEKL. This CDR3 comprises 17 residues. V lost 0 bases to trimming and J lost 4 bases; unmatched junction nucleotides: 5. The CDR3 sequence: CASSQDRGTSGYNEQFF. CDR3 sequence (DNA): TGCGCCAGCAGCCAAGATCGGGGGACTAGCGGTTACAATGAGCAGTTCTTC.

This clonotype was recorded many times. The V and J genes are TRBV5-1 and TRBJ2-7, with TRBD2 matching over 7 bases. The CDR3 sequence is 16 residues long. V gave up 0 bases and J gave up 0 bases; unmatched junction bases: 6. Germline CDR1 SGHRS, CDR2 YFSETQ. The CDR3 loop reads CASSLEGGRSSYEQYF. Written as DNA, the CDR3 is TGCGCCAGCAGCTTGGAGGGCGGGAGAAGCTCCTACGAGCAGTACTTC.

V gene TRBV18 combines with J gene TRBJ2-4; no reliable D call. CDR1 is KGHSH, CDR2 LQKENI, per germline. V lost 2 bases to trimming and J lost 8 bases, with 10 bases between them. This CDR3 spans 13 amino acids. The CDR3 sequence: CASSPSGWDIQYF. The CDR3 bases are TGTGCCAGCTCACCATCCGGGTGGGACATTCAGTACTTC.

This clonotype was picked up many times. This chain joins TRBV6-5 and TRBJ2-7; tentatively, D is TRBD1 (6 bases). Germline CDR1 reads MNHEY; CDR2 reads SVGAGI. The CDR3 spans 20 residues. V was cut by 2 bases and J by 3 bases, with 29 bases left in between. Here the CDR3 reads CASSYLRGIGVRGLNYEQYF. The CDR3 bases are TGTGCCAGCAGTTACCTAAGGGGGATCGGAGTCCGGGGCTTAAACTACGAGCAGTACTTC.

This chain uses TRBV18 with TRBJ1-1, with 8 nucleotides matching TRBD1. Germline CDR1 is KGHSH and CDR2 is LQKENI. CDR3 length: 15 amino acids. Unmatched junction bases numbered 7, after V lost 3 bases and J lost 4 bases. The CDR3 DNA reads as TGTGCCAGCTCACCCCGACAGGGGTCCAGCACTGAAGCTTTCTTT. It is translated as CASSPRQGSSTEAFF. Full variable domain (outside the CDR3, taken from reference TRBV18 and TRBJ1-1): NAGVMQNPRHLVRRRGQEARLRCSPMKGHSHVYWYRQLPEEGLKFMVYLQKENIIDESGMPKERFSAEFPKEGPSILRIQQVVRGDSAAYFCASSPRQGSSTEAFFGQGTRLTVV.

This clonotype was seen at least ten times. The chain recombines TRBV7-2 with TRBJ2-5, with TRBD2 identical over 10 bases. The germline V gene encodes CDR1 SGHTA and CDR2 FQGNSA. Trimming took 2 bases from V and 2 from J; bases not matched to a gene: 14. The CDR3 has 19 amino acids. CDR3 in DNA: TGTGCCAGCAGCTTATATGCAGGTCTAGCGGGAGTCCCACAAGAGACCCAGTACTTC. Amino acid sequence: CASSLYAGLAGVPQETQYF.

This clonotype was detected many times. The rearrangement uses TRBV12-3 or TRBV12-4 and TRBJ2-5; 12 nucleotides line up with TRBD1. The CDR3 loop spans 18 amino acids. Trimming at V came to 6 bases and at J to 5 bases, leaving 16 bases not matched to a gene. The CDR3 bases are TGTGCCAGCAGGCCCGCTCCACCGGGACAGGGGGCGGGCGAGACCCAGTACTTC. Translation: CASRPAPPGQGAGETQYF.

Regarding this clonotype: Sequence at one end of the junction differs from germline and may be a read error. The CDR3 bases are TGTGCTAGCAGCCCTAGACTAGCGACGAACACCGGGGAGCTGTTTTTT. This translates into CASSPRLATNTGELFF. J is TRBJ2-2 and V is TRBV7-7, with 8 bases identical to TRBD2. There are 16 residues in the CDR3. In germline, CDR1 is SSHAT, CDR2 FNYEAQ (reference sequence).

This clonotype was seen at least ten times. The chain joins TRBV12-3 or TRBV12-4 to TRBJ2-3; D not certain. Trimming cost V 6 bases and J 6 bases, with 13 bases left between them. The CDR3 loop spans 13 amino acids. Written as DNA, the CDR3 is TGTGCCAGCAGCCTCGGACCGGCGGATACGCAGTATTTT. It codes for CASSLGPADTQYF.

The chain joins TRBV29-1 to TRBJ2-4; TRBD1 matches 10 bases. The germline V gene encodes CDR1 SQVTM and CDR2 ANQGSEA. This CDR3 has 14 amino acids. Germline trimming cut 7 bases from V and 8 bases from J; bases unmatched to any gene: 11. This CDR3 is CSAKPGTGVDIQYF. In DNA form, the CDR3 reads TGCAGCGCCAAGCCCGGGACAGGGGTAGACATTCAGTACTTC.

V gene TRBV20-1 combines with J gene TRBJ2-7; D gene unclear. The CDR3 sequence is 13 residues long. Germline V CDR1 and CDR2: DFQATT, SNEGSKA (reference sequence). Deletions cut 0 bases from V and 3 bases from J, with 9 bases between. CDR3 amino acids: CSARDPNSYEQYF. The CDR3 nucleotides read TGCAGTGCTAGAGATCCTAATAGCTACGAGCAGTACTTC.

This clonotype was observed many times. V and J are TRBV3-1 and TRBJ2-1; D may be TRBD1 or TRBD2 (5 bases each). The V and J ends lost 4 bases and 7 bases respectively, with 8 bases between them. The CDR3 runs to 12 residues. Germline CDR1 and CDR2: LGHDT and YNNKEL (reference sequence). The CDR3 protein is CASSRGWNEQFF. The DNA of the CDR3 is TGTGCCAGCAGCCGGGGGTGGAATGAGCAGTTCTTC.

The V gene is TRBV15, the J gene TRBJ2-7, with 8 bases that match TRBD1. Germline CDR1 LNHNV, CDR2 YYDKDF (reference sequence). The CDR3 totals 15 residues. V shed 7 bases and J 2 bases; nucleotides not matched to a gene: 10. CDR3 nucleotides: TGTGCCACCATGAAATCTGGGACAGGAACCTACGAGCAGTACTTC. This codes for CATMKSGTGTYEQYF.

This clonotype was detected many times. This CDR3 is CATSEGGSMDNEQFF. The CDR3 region has the DNA TGTGCCACCAGTGAGGGAGGGTCAATGGACAATGAGCAGTTCTTC. The rearrangement links TRBV24-1 to TRBJ2-1, with 7 nucleotides matching TRBD2. CDR1 KGHDR and CDR2 SFDVKD come from the germline V gene. With 4 bases clipped from V and 5 bases from J, the junction kept 7 bases outside the gene matches. The CDR3 length is 15 residues.

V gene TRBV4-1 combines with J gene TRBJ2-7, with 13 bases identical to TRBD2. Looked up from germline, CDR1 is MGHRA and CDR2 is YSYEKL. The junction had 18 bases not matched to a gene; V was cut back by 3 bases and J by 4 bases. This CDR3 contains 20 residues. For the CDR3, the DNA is TGCGCCAGCAGCCACGGCGCGACTAGCGGGAGGACCGGTACCCGTTACGAGCAGTACTTC. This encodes CASSHGATSGRTGTRYEQYF.

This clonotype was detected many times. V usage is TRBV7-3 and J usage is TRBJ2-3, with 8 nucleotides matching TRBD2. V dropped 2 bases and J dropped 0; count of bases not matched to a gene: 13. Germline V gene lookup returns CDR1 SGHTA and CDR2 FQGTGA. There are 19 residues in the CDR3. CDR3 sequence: CASSLHQLAAITSTDTQYF. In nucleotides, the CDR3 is TGTGCCAGCAGCTTACACCAACTAGCGGCCATCACTAGCACAGATACGCAGTATTTT. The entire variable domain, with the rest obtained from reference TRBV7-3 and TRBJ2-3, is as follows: GAGVSQTPSNKVTEKGKYVELRCDPISGHTALYWYRQSLGQGPEFLIYFQGTGAADDSGLPNDRFFAVRPEGSVSTLKIQRTERGDSAVYLCASSLHQLAAITSTDTQYFGPGTRLTVL.

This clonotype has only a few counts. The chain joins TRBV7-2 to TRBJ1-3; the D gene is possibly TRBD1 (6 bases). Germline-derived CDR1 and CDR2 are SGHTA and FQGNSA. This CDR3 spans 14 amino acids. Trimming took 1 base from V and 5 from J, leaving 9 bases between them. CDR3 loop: CASSLGQGRNTIYF. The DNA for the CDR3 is TGTGCCAGCAGCTTAGGGCAGGGGAGAAACACCATATATTTT.